This T cell receptor (beta chain) was captured in a study of T cell repertoires in cytomegalovirus infection. Study results and caveats: HLA-C-restricted CMV-specific TCR beta clonotypes prevailed in the ex vivo response.

This CDR3 has 14 residues. V was clipped by 6 bases and J by 0 bases, with 11 bases between them. Per germline, CDR1 MNHEY and CDR2 SVGAGI. This clonotype was observed a few times. What it binds is not known. TCRdb reprocessed the reads with MiXCR, giving one entry per CDR3 protein. This table holds roughly 990,000 distinct CDR3 sequences, approximately 31% found once. V is TRBV6-5 and J is TRBJ1-2; weak D call: TRBD1 (6 bases). The TCR originated in a human donor in good health (CMV status not recorded). Some clones in this sample may be carry-over from other donors' samples. Sequencing was performed on cultured CD8+ T cells from PBMCs, taken from culture after CMV antigen stimulation. CDR3 region: CASSSTGTNYGYTF. The CDR3 DNA follows: TGTGCCAGCAGCTCGACAGGAACTAACTATGGCTACACCTTC.